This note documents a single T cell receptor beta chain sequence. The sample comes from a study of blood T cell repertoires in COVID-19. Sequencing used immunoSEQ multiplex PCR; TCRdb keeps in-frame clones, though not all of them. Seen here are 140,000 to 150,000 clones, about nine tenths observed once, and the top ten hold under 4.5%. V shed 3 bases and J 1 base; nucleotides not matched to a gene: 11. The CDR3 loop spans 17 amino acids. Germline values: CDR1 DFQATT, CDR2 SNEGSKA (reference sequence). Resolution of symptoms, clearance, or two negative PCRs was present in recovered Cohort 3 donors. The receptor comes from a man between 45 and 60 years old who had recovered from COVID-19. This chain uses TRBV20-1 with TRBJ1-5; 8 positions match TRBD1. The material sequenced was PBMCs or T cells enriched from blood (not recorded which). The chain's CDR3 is CSASGRGLRESNQPQHF. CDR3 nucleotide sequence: TGCAGTGCTAGTGGCAGGGGGCTTCGGGAAAGCAATCAGCCCCAGCATTTT.